This TCR beta chain was sequenced during a study of tumor-infiltrating lymphocytes in primary liver carcinoma. This clonotype was counted ten times or more. Its target is unknown. V was pared by 7 bases and J by 5 bases, with 14 bases between. The CDR3 length is 13 residues. Germline V gives CDR1 MNHNY, CDR2 SVGAGI (reference sequence). A constant-region primer primed TCR beta cDNA synthesis from 500 ng of total RNA. Researchers made the TCR beta libraries by running three nested multiplex PCR rounds with slightly modified ARM-PCR. The first two PCR rounds, approximately 10 cycles each, used TRBV1-TRBV30 forward primers and a C-beta reverse primer. TCRdb re-called the multiplex PCR reads with MiXCR, one entry per CDR3 protein. The sample yields 300,000 to 400,000 distinct CDR3 sequences, 65% seen once. Germline DNA was also extracted, with blood RNA taken from unsorted whole blood. General study points: The samples were not sorted (they were bulk), so CD4+ and CD8+ repertoires were not compared. For tumor-adjacent and tumor-blood pairs, overlap was less than that seen for tumor region pairs.

V is TRBV6-6 and J is TRBJ2-5; TRBD1 or TRBD2 may be the D gene (5 bases each). The TCR originated in a man in his forties with primary liver carcinoma and hepatitis B virus infection. The sequenced material came from peripheral blood. The CDR3 loop is CASTLGVQETQYF. Written as DNA, the CDR3 is TGTGCCAGCACCCTGGGGGTCCAGGAGACCCAGTACTTC.